Detailed here is one T cell receptor beta chain. The antigen remains unidentified. Trimming cost V 5 bases and J 0 bases, with 17 bases left between them. The CDR3 contains 18 residues. Germline V gene sequence: CDR1 SGHTA, CDR2 FQGTGA. The data originate from a study of human thymus T cells. Overall study results and limits: Thymic and blood repertoires showed apparently biased V and J gene usage.

Libraries were prepared by immunoSEQ multiplex PCR; TCRdb keeps only in-frame clonotypes and omits some of them. The sample consists of about 60,000 clones, approximately 95% of them appearing once. Healthy Finnish infants undergoing corrective surgery for congenital heart defects provided the donor material. During surgery, roughly 0.45-1 mL peripheral blood was drawn from four of eight donors. All available leukocytes, rather than a set cell count, yielded the blood DNA. The chain combines TRBV7-3 with TRBJ1-6; weak D call: TRBD1 (6 bases). Sample: blood. The source of this sequence is a boy younger than two with a congenital heart defect but otherwise immunologically healthy. CDR3: CASSPRQVMGSYNSPLHF. CDR3 coding DNA: TGTGCCAGCAGCCCACGACAGGTGATGGGCTCCTATAATTCACCCCTCCACTTT.